This T cell receptor beta chain comes out of a study of blood T cell repertoires in COVID-19. How the authors handled the data: Amplification with reference gene primers provided the estimates of nucleated cell counts. Sequencing used immunoSEQ multiplex PCR; TCRdb keeps in-frame clones, though not all of them. For V, J and clone size, that table is used; D and trimming come from the DNA. The sample has roughly 150,000 clones, roughly 84% seen once. This CDR3 is built from 16 residues. CDR1 is MGHDK and CDR2 is SYGVNS in the germline V gene. V lost 2 bases and J lost 0, with 12 bases in between. V gene TRBV25-1 combines with J gene TRBJ2-3; weak D call: TRBD1 (7 bases). Sequencing was performed on peripheral blood. This receptor was obtained from an elderly man with COVID-19, enrolled during active disease. This chain's CDR3 is CASSESRGASTDTQYF. The CDR3 DNA reads TGTGCCAGCAGTGAAAGCAGGGGGGCTAGCACAGATACGCAGTATTTT.